The entry below describes one T cell receptor (beta chain). The sample originates from a study of immune cell composition in non-small cell lung cancer. The CDR3 spans 15 residues. Germline CDR1 MGHRA, CDR2 YSYEKL. Trimming shortened V by 1 base and J by 4 bases, and 13 bases separated the two germline ends. Using immunoSEQ multiplex PCR, the repertoire was profiled, and TCRdb retains in-frame clones only, with some absent. The sample comprises some 6,700 clones, roughly 70% of which are singletons, and 4% to 5.5% rests with the top ten. The source of this sequence is a human donor with non-small cell lung cancer. This chain uses TRBV4-1 with TRBJ1-2, with a tentative D call TRBD1 (5 bases). Sequenced: lung tumor tissue. The CDR3 nucleotides are TGCGCCAGCAGCCAAGCTTACAGGACCCTCTATGGCTACACCTTC. The encoded protein is CASSQAYRTLYGYTF.